One T cell receptor (beta chain) is described in this entry. This clonotype was found a few times. Its antigen is not yet known. No qualities accompany the bases; no much larger clone lies one base away. The data were obtained in a study of post-analysis software for immune sequencing data (dated by TCRdb to about 2015). Background for the entire study: Disease courses on record covered relapsing-remitting, secondary progressive and progressive-relapsing multiple sclerosis, though some patients had no subtype annotation. The multiple sclerosis patient repertoires were compared with about a dozen previously published healthy control repertoires from donors aged roughly 6 to 25 years. A subset of samples was prepared in parallel using single-end sample barcoding, then pooled and co-amplified after Illumina adapter ligation.

TCR beta repertoires were profiled from peripheral blood of approximately 13 young patients with multiple sclerosis to demonstrate the VDJtools post-analysis software. The multiple sclerosis patients were children and adolescents between 6 and 15 years of age. The library was prepared using PCR. The sample was run on an Illumina HiSeq 2500. To reduce PCR and sequencing biases, unique molecular identifiers were incorporated into the TCR beta cDNA libraries. About 500,000 cDNA molecules were obtained for every 1 to 10 million input T cells, so each molecule roughly corresponded to one T cell. The same protocol used for the earlier healthy control dataset was applied to prepare and sequence the patient libraries. Samples belonging to the same batch were prepared together, multiplexed and sequenced on a shared HiSeq lane. In the original analysis: MIGEC handled the raw barcoded reads, throwing out single-read molecular identifier groups before consensus assembly and CDR3 extraction. Clonotype tables were post-analysed with VDJtools, and diversity was normalized by down-sampling all datasets to the smallest sample size. Repertoire overlap clustering matched CDR3 amino acid but not nucleotide sequences to correct batch-related cross-sample contamination. TCRdb trimmed the raw reads at Q25, called clones with MiXCR and kept productive beta chains. For every CDR3 protein sequence, its rows merge into one entry that carries the most common genes and DNA. TCRdb's processing, not the study's, gives the V and J calls here. This sample has about 460,000 distinct CDR3 sequences in its table, and around 40% of those were observed once. The ten biggest clones cover 9.5% to 13% of the sample.

Study-wide findings and limitations: The multiple sclerosis patient group was slightly younger than the control group. Multiple sclerosis patients had significantly lower normalized Chao1 diversity than controls, a result that suggests substantial peripheral T-cell clonal expansion. Direct clustering with F measure showed strong co-clustering of samples prepared in the same batch, prompting a batch-effect correction. Several TRBV segments, including TRBV5-6, TRBV5-1 and TRBV20-1, were significantly more frequent in patients than controls.

From the germline V gene (reference sequence), CDR1 is MNHEY and CDR2 is SMNVEV. Trimming takes 8 bases off V and 4 bases off J; junction bases not matched to a gene: 12. The CDR3 covers 15 residues, taking in both the cysteine and the phenylalanine. The entry retains the CDR3 DNA only, 45 bases that are in frame from base 1. The sequence came from a girl aged 10 to 17 with multiple sclerosis. The chain uses TRBV27 and TRBJ2-7; 9 bases in between match TRBD1. The specimen was blood. Here the CDR3 is given as CASQGPGQGGYEQYF. The base sequence is TGTGCCAGCCAGGGTCCGGGACAGGGAGGATACGAGCAGTACTTC.